This T cell receptor beta chain was captured in a study of naive and memory T cell subsets. With 5 bases removed from V and 4 bases from J, the gap between germline ends came to 14 bases. CDR3 length: 14 amino acids. For this clonotype: What it binds is not known.

Study-level findings and limits: Gini index rose across naive, CM, EM and EMRA in CD4 and CD8. Naive repertoires, especially CD8, held a few larger clonotypes, possibly memory cells re-expressing CD45RA.

The beta constant-region primer was an equimolar mix of two oligonucleotides covering TRBC1 and TRBC2. Ligated cDNA was amplified by four rounds of PCR with nested alpha and beta constant-region primers and SP2. A single record per CDR3 protein comes from TCRdb applying MiXCR to the UMI-ligation and nested PCR reads. In the table there are roughly 100,000 distinct CDR3 sequences, about 14% of which are singletons. The TCR originated in a human donor in good health. The sequenced sample was naive CD8+ T cells from blood. The chain recombines TRBV12-3 or TRBV12-4 with TRBJ1-1, with D possibly being TRBD1 (6 bases). The CDR3 nucleotides are TGTGCCAGCAGTATACAGGGTGTGGGCACTGAAGCTTTCTTT. It translates to CASSIQGVGTEAFF.